Listed below are T cell receptor beta chains from one sample, sequenced in a study of blood T cell repertoires in COVID-19. Clones were read by immunoSEQ multiplex PCR, and TCRdb kept only the in-frame ones, dropping some. This table holds 250,000 to 350,000 clones, more than 75% found once. The sample was peripheral blood. The receptors stem from a woman in her fifties or sixties with acute or convalescent COVID-19. The CDR3 runs from the conserved cysteine through the conserved F or W. The D gene is left open where the match is weak. The size of a clone is reported for some rows only, either as once, few or many, or as a class for expanded clones.

D: NA
J: TRBJ2-1
V: TRBV19
size: NA
DNA: TGTGCCAGTAGTATGGCGACAAGCTCCTACAATGAGCAGTTCTTC
CDR3: CASSMATSSYNEQFF

D: TRBD1
J: TRBJ2-7
V: TRBV5-6
size: NA
DNA: TGTGCCAGCAGAATGAGAGGGACAGGGGGCGACGAGCAGTACTTC
CDR3: CASRMRGTGGDEQYF

D: TRBD1
J: TRBJ1-5
V: TRBV2
size: NA
DNA: TGTGCCAGCAGTGCCGACAGGGCGCATGGTCAGCCCCAGCATTTT
CDR3: CASSADRAHGQPQHF

D: NA
J: TRBJ2-3
V: TRBV7-2
size: NA
DNA: TGTGCCAGCAGCTTAATTTGGACTAGCACAGATACGCAGTATTTT
CDR3: CASSLIWTSTDTQYF

D: NA
J: TRBJ1-2
V: TRBV28
size: NA
DNA: TGTGCCACCGCAACAGGGTCAAACTATGGCTACACCTTC
CDR3: CATATGSNYGYTF

D: TRBD2
J: TRBJ2-1
V: TRBV9
size: NA
DNA: TGTGCCAGCAGCGCCCTAGCGGGAGGCTCCTATGAGCAGTTCTTC
CDR3: CASSALAGGSYEQFF

D: NA
J: TRBJ2-5
V: TRBV13
size: once
DNA: TGTGCCAGCAGCTTACAGGGATTTGTTGCGACCCAGTACTTC
CDR3: CASSLQGFVATQYF

D: NA
J: TRBJ2-7
V: TRBV4-1
size: NA
DNA: TGCGCCAGCAGCCCGCGGGACTTCTCCTACGAGCAGTACTTC
CDR3: CASSPRDFSYEQYF

D: TRBD2
J: TRBJ2-3
V: TRBV9
size: NA
DNA: TGTGCCAGCAGCGTAGTAGCGGGAGGGGCAGATACGCAGTATTTT
CDR3: CASSVVAGGADTQYF

D: NA
J: TRBJ1-5
V: TRBV27
size: NA
DNA: TGTGCCAGCAGTTATACAGGGTTGTCCGGATTGAGCAATCAGCCCCAGCATTTT
CDR3: CASSYTGLSGLSNQPQHF

D: NA
J: TRBJ1-1
V: TRBV5-1
size: NA
DNA: TGCGCCAGCCAGGAGGGGTTTGGCACTGAAGCTTTCTTT
CDR3: CASQEGFGTEAFF

D: NA
J: TRBJ1-6
V: TRBV27
size: few
DNA: TGTGCCAGCAGTTTAGGACAGTACATTAATTCACCCCTCCACTTT
CDR3: CASSLGQYINSPLHF

D: NA
J: TRBJ2-7
V: TRBV5-1
size: NA
DNA: TGCGCCAGCACCACCCTCCAGGGGACGGTGTACGAGCAGTACTTC
CDR3: CASTTLQGTVYEQYF